This TCR beta chain was observed in a study of OX40 agonist ivuxolimab in advanced cancers. The study, taken as a whole, reports: Antigen specificity was not determined for the expanded peripheral T cells.

Assay: immunoSEQ multiplex PCR; the TCRdb copy retains only in-frame clones and omits some. The sample gives about 69,000 clones, approximately 90% of which show up once; over 4.5% is in the top ten. Blood was sampled at baseline, cycle 4 day 1, and cycle 7 day 1. Trimming stripped 4 bases from V and 6 bases from J, with 11 bases between. The CDR3 is 13 amino acids. Germline CDR1 reads SGDLS; CDR2 reads YYNGEE. Worth noting for this clone: The target antigen is unknown.

This chain uses TRBV9 with TRBJ2-1; a possible D gene is TRBD1 (6 bases). Material: CD4+ or CD8+ T cells sorted from blood, obtained in a trial of the OX40 agonist ivuxolimab. This TCR was recovered from an adult with an advanced solid tumor such as melanoma, head and neck, liver or kidney cancer. CDR3 in amino acids: CASSPGTINEQFF. The CDR3 region has the DNA TGTGCCAGCAGCCCCGGGACAATCAATGAGCAGTTCTTC.